This entry describes one T cell receptor (beta chain). Antigen: not known. Samples: about 28 days before transplant, then days 30, 100 and 180 after. This CDR3 is built from 15 residues. Germline CDR1 KGHSH, CDR2 LQKENI. Trimming cost V 5 bases and J 7 bases; bases outside gene matches: 7. The data were produced by immunoSEQ multiplex PCR, yet TCRdb's version contains in-frame clones alone and is incomplete. The sample contains around 2,000 clones, about 91% of which appear only once. The source of the sample is a study of T cell clonotyping in hematopoietic cell transplantation. The study, taken as a whole, reports: CD4 and CD8 repertoire contributions could not be separated without sorting. After transplant, recipient diversity fell while pathologically expanded clonotypes grew through day 180. Broader posttransplant TCR repertoire diversity was predicted by graft donor and pretransplant recipient Inverse Simpson Index values.

The chain links TRBV18 to TRBJ1-5, with 11 bases lining up with TRBD1. The sample consisted of peripheral blood mononuclear cells, taken 30 days after allogeneic stem cell transplant. The sequence came from a female patient aged 45-65 years who had an allogeneic stem cell transplant from a related donor, so the T cells may come from the graft donor. Some clones in this sample may be carry-over from other donors' samples. DNA of the CDR3: TGTGCCAGCTCATCGGACAGGGGGCGCGAGCAGCCCCAGCATTTT. It codes for CASSSDRGREQPQHF.